This T cell receptor beta chain stems from a study of blood T cell repertoires in COVID-19. On the study more broadly: Italy, Spain and the United States were the sources of the convalescent and acute COVID-19 samples. T cells, B-cell-depleted T cells, or PBMCs supplied cDNA or gDNA.

Germline V lookup: CDR1 MDHEN, CDR2 SYDVKM. The CDR3 is made up of 13 amino acids. The junction had 7 bases not matched to a gene; V was cut back by 7 bases and J by 7 bases. Original data processing: From reference gene primer amplification, estimates of nucleated cell counts were derived. Profiled with immunoSEQ multiplex PCR; TCRdb holds only in-frame clones, not every one. Clonal size and the V and J genes are those of that table, whereas D and trimming came from the DNA. Altogether roughly 150,000 clones are present, 80% to 90% being singletons, with the ten largest covering roughly 1.9%. The chain carries TRBV28 and TRBJ2-1; 7 nucleotides align to TRBD2. The TCR was taken from a woman of 80 years or more with acute or convalescent COVID-19. Sequencing input: peripheral blood. The chain's CDR3 is CASITGGSNEQFF. Here the CDR3 DNA reads TGTGCCAGCATCACCGGGGGGTCGAATGAGCAGTTCTTC.